The T cell receptor beta chain under discussion was sequenced for a study of cytomegalovirus exposure and HLA in healthy donors. Study observations and caveats: For most TCR beta V segments, an earlier analysis put the productive rate at about 90% or about 30% of the time. Generally TCR sequences proved uncommon, though certain public TCRs appeared in numerous donors. One cluster of highly shared sequence variants probably arose as a sequencing artifact.

The PCR ran on 60 Vbeta and 13 Jbeta primers. Only in-frame clones appear in the TCRdb table, and some are missing; sequencing was by immunoSEQ multiplex PCR. The table records roughly 110,000 clones, about 74% of them present only once. CDR3 size: 16 residues. Trimming at V came to 0 bases and at J to 5 bases, leaving 3 bases not matched to a gene. Germline CDR1 is LGHNA and CDR2 is YNFKEQ. On this clone itself: Antigen unknown.

Specimen: PBMCs. The TCR sequence derives from a man aged 25 to 40 in good health and CMV-seropositive. The genes are TRBV4-2 and TRBJ2-1; 11 positions match TRBD2. The CDR3 sequence: CASSQEASGGNNEQFF. The CDR3 nucleotides are TGTGCCAGCAGCCAAGAGGCTAGCGGGGGGAACAATGAGCAGTTCTTC.